These 19 T cell receptor beta chains came from one sample sequenced in a study of cytomegalovirus exposure and HLA in healthy donors. The PCR made use of 60 Vbeta and 13 Jbeta primers. Sequenced by immunoSEQ multiplex PCR; TCRdb stores in-frame clones only, minus some. The data contain about 160,000 clones, roughly 84% of them seen just once; the ten biggest clones take up 0.95% to 1.3%. The material sequenced was PBMCs. These receptors were taken from a man aged 30 to 39 in good health and CMV-seronegative.

This clone showed up just a few times. V and J are TRBV19 and TRBJ1-1; possible D gene TRBD1, 6 bases. CDR1 LNHDA and CDR2 SQIVND come from the germline V gene (reference sequence). V was trimmed by 6 bases and J by 3 bases, leaving 14 bases between them. CDR3 length: 14 amino acids. The CDR3 here is CASSKTGRDTEAFF. As DNA, the CDR3 is TGTGCCAGTAGCAAAACAGGGAGGGACACTGAAGCTTTCTTT.

This clone has more than one count but fewer than ten. J is TRBJ2-3 and V is TRBV5-1; TRBD2 matches at 12 bases. V shed 5 bases and J 2 bases; nucleotides not matched to a gene: 3. The CDR3 runs to 15 residues. From germline, CDR1 is SGHRS and CDR2 YFSETQ. CDR3 DNA sequence: TGCGCCAGCAGGGGACTAGCGGGCCTCACAGATACGCAGTATTTT. Residues: CASRGLAGLTDTQYF.

The CDR3 spells CASSLSKGGGSDEQYF. CDR3 bases: TGTGCCAGCAGTTTATCTAAGGGGGGAGGGAGCGACGAGCAGTACTTC. V gene TRBV27 combines with J gene TRBJ2-7, with a possible D match to TRBD2 (7 bases). Germline CDR1 reads MNHEY; CDR2 reads SMNVEV (reference sequence). V was pared by 0 bases and J by 5 bases, with 17 bases between. The CDR3 contains 16 residues.

This chain joins TRBV21-1 and TRBJ1-6; TRBD1 is the table's D call, not checked against the DNA. TRBV21-1 is termed a pseudogene. This CDR3 is 16 amino acids long. The CDR3 sequence: CASSKGEGQDNSPLHF. The CDR3 bases are TGTGCCAGCAGCAAAGGGGAGGGACAGGATAATTCACCCCTCCACTTT.

The V gene is TRBV6-5, the J gene TRBJ1-5, with 9 nucleotides matching TRBD1. The CDR3 is 14 residues long. The J segment lost 6 bases and the V segment lost 6 bases, leaving 6 bases of the junction unmatched. Germline-derived CDR1 and CDR2 are MNHEY and SVGAGI. The CDR3: CASSPGTGFQPQHF. CDR3 in DNA: TGTGCCAGCAGCCCCGGGACAGGGTTTCAGCCCCAGCATTTT.

The V gene is TRBV7-9, the J gene TRBJ2-5; D not certain. Germline V gene lookup returns CDR1 SEHNR and CDR2 FQNEAQ (reference sequence). Trimming stripped 5 bases from V and 5 bases from J, with 15 bases between. This CDR3 contains 14 residues. Here the CDR3 DNA reads TGTGCCAGCAGCCCCGCCCCCCAGATGGAGACCCAGTACTTC. It translates to CASSPAPQMETQYF.

V gene TRBV18 combines with J gene TRBJ1-5; 9 nucleotides match TRBD1. This CDR3 is built from 16 residues. The J segment lost 4 bases and the V segment lost 3 bases, leaving 7 bases of the junction unmatched. Germline V lookup: CDR1 KGHSH, CDR2 LQKENI. The CDR3 protein is CASSPLPGQGNQPQHF. In DNA form, the CDR3 reads TGTGCCAGCTCACCCCTCCCGGGACAGGGTAATCAGCCCCAGCATTTT.

The chain combines TRBV27 with TRBJ2-5; 11 positions agree with TRBD2. The germline CDR1 and CDR2 sequences are MNHEY and SMNVEV (reference sequence). Losses at the gene ends were 5 bases for V and 4 bases for J; bases not matched to a gene: 9. The CDR3 spans 16 residues. The CDR3 here is CASSRELAGVPETQYF. The CDR3, as DNA: TGTGCCAGCAGTCGTGAACTAGCGGGAGTGCCAGAGACCCAGTACTTC.

The chain employs TRBV7-9 and TRBJ1-6; D call uncertain. The CDR3 is 15 residues long. The ends were cut back, 6 bases at V and 2 bases at J, with 11 bases in the middle. Germline V gene data show CDR1 as SEHNR and CDR2 as FQNEAQ (reference sequence). The CDR3 reads CASRELPTYNSPLHF. CDR3 DNA: TGTGCCAGCAGGGAACTACCGACCTATAATTCACCCCTCCACTTT.

J is TRBJ2-7 and V is TRBV9; 12 bases align to TRBD2. Looked up from germline, CDR1 is SGDLS and CDR2 is YYNGEE. This CDR3 region has 18 residues. V shed 3 bases and J 3 bases; nucleotides not matched to a gene: 13. The DNA of the CDR3 is TGTGCCAGCAGCGCCCTAGCGGGAGGGCCGGGCGGGAGCTACGAGCAGTACTTC. Amino acids: CASSALAGGPGGSYEQYF.

The V call is TRBV5-4, the J call TRBJ2-5; maybe TRBD2 (8 bases). Germline assignment: CDR1 SGHNT and CDR2 YYREEE (reference sequence). CDR3 length equals 14 residues. The germline V and J ends were trimmed by 4 bases and 5 bases, with 15 bases remaining between them. CDR3 bases: TGTGCCAGCAGCCGGGAGGGGGCGCAGGAGACCCAGTACTTC. Translated: CASSREGAQETQYF.

The chain recombines TRBV7-2 with TRBJ2-7; TRBD2 matches 11 bases. Trimming took 2 bases from V and 2 from J; bases not matched to a gene: 8. The CDR3 has 17 amino acids. Germline V CDR1 and CDR2: SGHTA, FQGNSA. This CDR3 is CASSLLGSTSGAYEQYF. DNA for the CDR3: TGTGCCAGCAGCTTATTGGGATCGACTAGCGGGGCCTACGAGCAGTACTTC.

This rearrangement joins TRBV6-1 to TRBJ1-1, with D perhaps matching TRBD1 (6 bases). Trimming took 4 bases from V and 1 from J, leaving 10 bases between them. The CDR3 contains 14 residues. From germline, CDR1 is MNHNS and CDR2 SASEGT. Written as DNA, the CDR3 is TGTGCCAGCAGTGTTACAGGGTCGAACACTGAAGCTTTCTTT. It translates to CASSVTGSNTEAFF.

This chain connects TRBV7-6 to TRBJ2-1; TRBD1 aligns across 8 bases. CDR3 size: 15 residues. Losses at the gene ends were 5 bases for V and 4 bases for J; bases not matched to a gene: 7. Per germline, CDR1 SGHVS and CDR2 FNYEAQ. The DNA of the CDR3 is TGTGCCAGCAGCGTACAGGGGGGCGGGTACAATGAGCAGTTCTTC. This encodes CASSVQGGGYNEQFF.

The rearrangement links TRBV6-1 to TRBJ2-2; D perhaps matches TRBD1 (6 bases). The CDR3 is 13 residues long. Germline loops: CDR1 MNHNS, CDR2 SASEGT. The V and J ends lost 10 bases and 6 bases respectively, with 15 bases between them. CDR3 residues: CAISRQAPGELFF. CDR3 bases: TGTGCCATCTCTAGACAGGCTCCCGGGGAGCTGTTTTTT.

The gene calls are TRBV30 and TRBJ2-5, with D maybe TRBD2 (5 bases). Between the trimmed V and J ends, which lost 3 bases and 3 bases, there was a span of 5 bases. The CDR3 is 11 residues long. Germline loops: CDR1 GTSNPN, CDR2 SVGIG (reference sequence). CDR3 nucleotides: TGTGCCTGGAGGAGGGAAGAGACCCAGTACTTC. Encoded protein: CAWRREETQYF. The whole variable domain, filled in from reference TRBV30 and TRBJ2-5, reads SQTIHQWPATLVQPVGSPLSLECTVEGTSNPNLYWYRQAAGRGLQLLFYSVGIGQISSEVPQNLSASRPQDRQFILSSKKLLLSDSGFYLCAWRREETQYFGPGTRLLVL.

The genes are TRBV7-9 and TRBJ2-3; TRBD1 agrees at 11 bases. V was clipped by 5 bases and J by 6 bases; unmatched bases: 13. The CDR3 is 17 amino acids. Per the germline V gene, CDR1 is SEHNR and CDR2 is FQNEAQ (reference sequence). CDR3: CASSLQSWTGGPDTQYF. CDR3 bases: TGTGCCAGCAGCCTTCAGTCGTGGACAGGGGGCCCTGATACGCAGTATTTT.

CDR3 bases: TGCGCCAGCAGCGATAAGGTGGGGGGGGACTACAATGAGCAGTTCTTC. Translated: CASSDKVGGDYNEQFF. This sequence joins TRBV5-1 and TRBJ2-1, with 7 bases lining up with TRBD2. V lost 4 bases, J lost 3 bases, and 10 bases stayed unmatched. Per germline, CDR1 SGHRS and CDR2 YFSETQ. The length of the CDR3 is 16 residues.

J is TRBJ2-5 and V is TRBV5-4, with D hard to call. There are 16 residues in the CDR3. Germline CDR1 SGHNT, CDR2 YYREEE (reference sequence). Trimming removed 0 bases from V and 1 base from J, with 13 bases in between. The CDR3 bases are TGTGCCAGCAGCTTGGGCAGGTTGGGCTTCCAAGAGACCCAGTACTTC. Its protein is CASSLGRLGFQETQYF.